The rows below give T cell receptor beta chains drawn from one sample of a study of STAT5B mutations in CD4+ large granular lymphocyte leukemia. Some clones are missing from TCRdb's copy, which holds only in-frame ones; the method was immunoSEQ multiplex PCR. The sample gives approximately 20,000 clones, 70% to 75% of which show up once; roughly 30% is in the top ten. Material: CD4+ T cells from blood buffy coats. These receptors originate from a human donor in good health. CDR3s include the opening cysteine and the closing phenylalanine or tryptophan. The D gene is left open where the match is weak. Clone size is not always given. Where it is, it says once, few, many or a class for expanded clones.

size,D,V,J,DNA,CDR3
-,TRBD2,TRBV7-8,TRBJ2-4,TGTGCCAGCAGCCCCCAGGCGGGGGACAAAAACATTCAGTACTTC,CASSPQAGDKNIQYF
-,-,TRBV5-5,TRBJ1-1,TGTGCCAGCAGCCCCCGGGCAGGGGTTCTTCTGGACACTGAAGCTTTCTTT,CASSPRAGVLLDTEAFF
-,-,TRBV15,TRBJ2-3,TGTGCCACCAGCAAAGGGGGCGCGGGACGCACAGATACGCAGTATTTT,CATSKGGAGRTDTQYF
-,-,TRBV7-8,TRBJ1-5,TGTGCCAGCAGTTTAGCCACAGGGTATCAGCCCCAGCATTTT,CASSLATGYQPQHF
-,TRBD1,TRBV6-5,TRBJ2-7,TGTGCCAGCAGTTACTCGAAGGGACAGGGCTCCTACGAGCAGTACTTC,CASSYSKGQGSYEQYF
few,TRBD2,TRBV28,TRBJ2-3,TGTGCCAGCACCTCCGGCGGGAGGGCCGCAGATACGCAGTATTTT,CASTSGGRAADTQYF
once,-,TRBV5-1,TRBJ2-3,TGCGCCAGCAGCTTGGGAGGTGCGGGGCTTCGCACAGATACGCAGTATTTT,CASSLGGAGLRTDTQYF
once,-,TRBV27,TRBJ2-2,TGTGCCAGCAGTTTATTTGCAGTGGGGGACGGCACCGGGGAGCTGTTTTTT,CASSLFAVGDGTGELFF
few,-,TRBV28,TRBJ2-7,TGTGCCAGCAGTTTGGGTGGGAACTCCTACGAGCAGTACTTC,CASSLGGNSYEQYF
-,-,TRBV5-1,TRBJ2-6,TGCGCCAGCAGCTGGACTGGGGCCAACGTCCTGACTTTC,CASSWTGANVLTF
-,-,TRBV5-6,TRBJ1-3,TGTGCCAGCAGCTTCTCTTCTGGAAACACCATATATTTT,CASSFSSGNTIYF
-,TRBD2,TRBV11-3,TRBJ2-5,TGTGCCAGCAGTAGACGTGGGAGACTAGCGGGTCACCAAGAGACCCAGTACTTC,CASSRRGRLAGHQETQYF
few,TRBD2,TRBV18,TRBJ2-7,TGTGCCAGCTCCCAAGAGGCGGGAGACACCTACGAGCAGTACTTC,CASSQEAGDTYEQYF
-,-,TRBV7-3,TRBJ1-1,TGTGCCAGCAGCGCCCAGGGGAGGGGAACTGAAGCTTTCTTT,CASSAQGRGTEAFF
medium-sized,-,TRBV7-3,TRBJ2-7,TGTGCCAGCAGCTTAGCAGGGACCTACGAGCAGTACTTC,CASSLAGTYEQYF
-,-,TRBV7-9,TRBJ2-5,TGTGCCAGCAGCTTCTACAGGCTCGGAGGAGAGACCCAGTACTTC,CASSFYRLGGETQYF
few,TRBD1,TRBV5-6,TRBJ1-1,TGTGCCAGCAGCCGGGACAGGATCCTCATGAACACTGAAGCTTTCTTT,CASSRDRILMNTEAFF
-,TRBD2,TRBV18,TRBJ2-1,TGTGCCAGCTCCTTAGCGGGAGGGCCCTCCTACAATGAGCAGTTCTTC,CASSLAGGPSYNEQFF
-,TRBD2,TRBV2,TRBJ2-1,TGTGCCAGCAGTGAGTCTAGCGGGGGGGCCAATGAGCAGTTCTTC,CASSESSGGANEQFF
few,-,TRBV18,TRBJ2-2,TGTGCCAGCTCACCACCGAAGGGAAGGAACACCGGGGAGCTGTTTTTT,CASSPPKGRNTGELFF
-,TRBD1,TRBV11-3,TRBJ2-6,TGTGCCAGCAGCTTAGGCGCCAGGGGGACGTATGGGGCCAACGTCCTGACTTTC,CASSLGARGTYGANVLTF
-,-,TRBV2,TRBJ2-7,TGTGCCAGCAGCGATCAGGGGTACGGGCAGTACTTC,CASSDQGYGQYF
-,-,TRBV21-1,TRBJ1-4,TGTGCCAGCAGCAGAAAGTACTCTCACGGGTGGTCGGGAGAAAAACTGTTTTTT,CASSRKYSHGWSGEKLFF
-,-,TRBV11-1,TRBJ1-6,TGTGCCAGCAGCCCAAAAGAAGCCAATTCACCCCTCTACTTT,CASSPKEANSPLYF
-,-,TRBV11-2,TRBJ1-2,TGTGCCAGCAGCTTAGCCCCTAACTATGGCTACACCTTC,CASSLAPNYGYTF
-,-,TRBV6-5,TRBJ1-1,TGTGCCAGCAGTCGTGGGTGGCCGAACACTGAAGCTTTCTTT,CASSRGWPNTEAFF
-,-,TRBV6-5,TRBJ2-7,TGTGCCAGCAGCGACGGACGGTATTTGGTCTACGAGCAGTACTTC,CASSDGRYLVYEQYF